This T cell receptor beta chain was sequenced during a study of T cell changes during pregnancy in multiple sclerosis. CDR1 MNHNS and CDR2 SASEGT come from the germline V gene. There are 14 residues in the CDR3. Trimming took off 7 bases at V and 0 bases at J, with 13 bases between the two ends. This table comes from immunoSEQ multiplex PCR, and its TCRdb copy is limited to in-frame clones, with some not included. The data hold 65,000 to 85,000 clones, with 90% to 95% observed a single time. The receptor comes from a female donor with multiple sclerosis, enrolled in a pregnancy study. The source was peripheral blood, collected in the second trimester of pregnancy. The genes are TRBV6-1 and TRBJ2-7; D remains ambiguous. The CDR3, as DNA: TGTGCCAGCAACTCCCTGGGCCCCTCCTACGAGCAGTACTTC. Translation gives CASNSLGPSYEQYF.